This TCR beta chain originates from a study of CD8+CD57+ T cells in acquired aplastic anemia (dated by TCRdb to the late 2010s). Turning to the overall study: Extracted DNA from sorted CD4+ and CD8+ cells averaged 3.2 ug, ranging from roughly 0.17 to 30 ug. CD8+CD57+ expansion was defined as a frequency above the mean frequency observed in healthy subjects. General conclusions and limits of the study: No significant difference in CD8+ Simpson's diversity was found between patients and healthy controls (P=0.060). Roughly 30 CD8+ CDR3 sequences were shared between patients and controls but appeared highly expressed in patients and within their immunodominant clones.

On this clonotype itself: Its antigen is not yet known. No base qualities exist here, and no much larger clone lies one base off it.

The germline ends are 10 bases apart after V is trimmed by 7 bases and J by 6 bases. CDR1 and CDR2, looked up from the germline V gene, are SNHLY and FYNNEI. The CDR3, cysteine through phenylalanine, is 12 amino acids long. Only the CDR3 portion is preserved as DNA: 36 bases, with reading frame beginning at the first base. Patients chosen for sequencing had shown expansion of CD8+CD57+ cells by flow cytometry. Every patient had a diagnosis of severe acquired aplastic anemia based on International Study of Aplastic Anemia and Agranulocytosis and Camitta criteria. Patients had received no therapy at the time of blood sampling. The study deep-sequenced TCR repertoires of sorted CD4+ and CD8+ blood T cells from severe aplastic anemia patients and healthy subjects. Patients were enrolled in the USA under clinicaltrials.gov protocols 00001620, 01623167, 00001397, 00071045, 00081523 and 00961064. Ficoll-Paque density gradient centrifugation was used to isolate peripheral blood mononuclear cells. Before DNA was extracted, CD4+ and CD8+ T cells were sorted using either FACS or magnetic beads.

TCR beta VDJ combination and CDR3 sequence profiling used genomic DNA as the template. An Illumina HiSeq 2000 was used for TCR repertoire sequencing. As for how the authors treated the data: Repertoire assessment relied on Simpson's diversity index, CDR3 size and DJ length profiles, and TRBV/TRBJ rearrangement plots. Whichever DNA sequence was most abundant in the deep sequencing data was defined as the immunodominant clone. CDR3 amino acid sequences were checked for sharing across subjects and were also compared against the VDJdb database and published repertoires. TCRdb itself trimmed the public reads at Q25 with fastp, ran MiXCR and retained productive beta chains. Each record represents a unique CDR3 protein, reported with the most common genes and DNA among its rows. TCRdb's processing, not the authors', yielded these V and J calls. A total of some 180,000 distinct CDR3 sequences appear in this sample, less than 65% of them only once. The top ten constitute approximately 42% of the sample.

The sample consisted of sorted CD4+, CD8+, or CD8+CD57+ T cells (not recorded which) from PBMCs. The TCR originated in a human donor with aplastic anemia. The V and J segments used are TRBV2 and TRBJ1-5; there is no confident call for the D gene. The DNA sequence is given as TGTGCCAGCACCCCCGGGAGTCAGCCCCAGCATTTT. It encodes CASTPGSQPQHF.